This T cell receptor beta chain was sequenced in a study of beta chain features in type 1 diabetes. Overall study results and limits: There was a moderate but significant shortening of TCRB CDR3s in all four CD4+ subsets of Type 1 diabetes patients. Across patients, naive, central memory and Treg TCRB repertoires exhibited apparently greater similarity than was observed across healthy donors.

In regard to this clone: Its antigen is still unknown.

Trimming cost V 3 bases and J 0 bases; bases outside gene matches: 2. The CDR3 extends over 15 amino acids. The germline V gene has CDR1 MGHRA and CDR2 YSYEKL. Expressed TCRB transcripts were sequenced because the entire RNA isolate underwent reverse transcription. The assay was immunoSEQ multiplex PCR, and TCRdb's table has in-frame clones only and misses some. Here the sample spans more than 250,000 clones, roughly 24% being singletons. The TCR sequence derives from a woman aged 30 to 39 with type 1 diabetes. The specimen was naive CD4+ T cells from blood. V gene TRBV4-1 combines with J gene TRBJ2-4; 7 nucleotides line up with TRBD1. CDR3 DNA sequence: TGCGCCAGCAGCCATGGGACAGTAGCCAAAAACATTCAGTACTTC. It translates to CASSHGTVAKNIQYF.